A selection of T cell receptor beta chains follows, all from one sample in a study of glioma-infiltrating T cells. TCRdb used MiXCR to reprocess the multiplex PCR reads, holding one entry per CDR3 protein. The repertoire holds about 400,000 distinct CDR3 sequences, with 41% as singletons. Input material: glioma tissue, nonneoplastic brain tissue, or PBMCs (not recorded which). Source of these receptors: a human donor with low-grade glioma or glioblastoma, undergoing nonglioma brain surgery, or in good health (not recorded which). Both conserved end residues are part of each CDR3. D genes are given only for firm matches. Not every row has a clone size; where given, it reads once, few, many or a size class.

d_call,v_call,j_call,clone_size,cdr3_aa,cdr3_nt
NA,TRBV3-1,TRBJ1-1,few,CASSQVPGGATEAFF,TGTGCCAGCAGCCAAGTCCCTGGGGGCGCGACTGAAGCTTTCTTT
NA,TRBV25-1,TRBJ2-7,many,CASGDGYEQYF,TGTGCCAGCGGGGACGGCTACGAGCAGTACTTC
TRBD2,TRBV27,TRBJ2-1,few,CASSLFAGVSYNEQFF,TGTGCCAGCAGTTTATTTGCGGGAGTGTCCTACAATGAGCAGTTCTTC
NA,TRBV2,TRBJ2-1,NA,CASSVSVRDYNEQFF,TGTGCCAGCAGTGTTAGCGTGAGGGACTACAATGAGCAGTTCTTC
TRBD1,TRBV7-2,TRBJ2-5,NA,CASSSRDREAETQYF,TGTGCCAGCAGCTCAAGGGACAGGGAGGCAGAGACCCAGTACTTC
NA,TRBV7-9,TRBJ2-1,NA,CASSSRLVSSYNEQSF,TGTGCCAGCAGTAGCCGGTTGGTGAGCTCCTACAATGAGCAGTCCTTC
NA,TRBV18,TRBJ2-1,NA,CASSPLYASNEQFF,TGTGCCAGCTCACCACTTTACGCCTCGAATGAGCAGTTCTTC
TRBD2,TRBV6-2/TRBV6-3,TRBJ2-3,many,CASSYSTMGLEGPDTQYF,TGTGCCAGCAGTTACTCGACTATGGGACTAGAGGGGCCAGATACGCAGTATTTT
NA,TRBV6-2/TRBV6-3,TRBJ2-3,many,CASSYSLFTDTQYF,TGTGCCAGCAGTTACTCGTTGTTCACAGATACGCAGTATTTT
TRBD2,TRBV20-1,TRBJ2-3,many,CSAQTGGGSDTQYF,TGCAGTGCCCAAACTGGGGGAGGGTCAGATACGCAGTATTTT
TRBD2,TRBV19,TRBJ2-7,NA,CASSLTSGSIGEQYF,TGTGCCAGTAGTTTGACTAGCGGGAGTATCGGCGAGCAGTACTTC
TRBD2,TRBV7-8,TRBJ2-3,few,CASSLVHRLAGGTDTQYF,TGTGCCAGCAGCTTAGTTCACCGACTAGCGGGAGGGACAGATACGCAGTATTTT